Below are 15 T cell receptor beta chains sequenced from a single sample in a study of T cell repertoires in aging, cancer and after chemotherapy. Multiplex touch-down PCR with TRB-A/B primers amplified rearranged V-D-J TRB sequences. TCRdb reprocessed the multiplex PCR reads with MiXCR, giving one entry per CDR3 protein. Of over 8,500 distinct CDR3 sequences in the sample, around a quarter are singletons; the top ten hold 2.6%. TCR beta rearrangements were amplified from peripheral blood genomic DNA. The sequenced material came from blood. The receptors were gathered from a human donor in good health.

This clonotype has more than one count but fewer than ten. The CDR3 loop reads CASSLTLTLGGTEAFF. The CDR3 nucleotides read TGTGCCAGCAGCTTAACTCTGACCCTCGGGGGGACTGAAGCTTTCTTT. This sequence joins TRBV7-9 and TRBJ1-1, with a tentative D call TRBD1 (5 bases). This CDR3 spans 16 amino acids. Trimming stripped 2 bases from V and 5 bases from J, with 18 bases between. Looked up from germline, CDR1 is SEHNR and CDR2 is FQNEAQ (reference sequence).

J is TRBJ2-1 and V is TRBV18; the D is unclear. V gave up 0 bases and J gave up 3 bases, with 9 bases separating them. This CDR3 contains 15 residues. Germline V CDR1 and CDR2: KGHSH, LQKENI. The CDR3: CASSPPGSDYNEQFF. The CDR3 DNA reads TGTGCCAGCTCACCACCAGGTTCAGACTACAATGAGCAGTTCTTC.

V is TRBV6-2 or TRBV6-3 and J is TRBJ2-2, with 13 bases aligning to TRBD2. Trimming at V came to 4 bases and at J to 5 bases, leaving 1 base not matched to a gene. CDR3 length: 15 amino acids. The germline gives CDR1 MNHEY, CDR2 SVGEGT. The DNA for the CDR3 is TGTGCCAGCAGTTGGGGACTAGCGGGAACCGGGGAGCTGTTTTTT. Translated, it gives CASSWGLAGTGELFF.

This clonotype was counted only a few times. DNA for the CDR3: TGTGCCAGCAGTTACTCAGGGGGACACCAAGAGACCCAGTACTTC. Protein: CASSYSGGHQETQYF. This chain uses TRBV6-2 or TRBV6-3 with TRBJ2-5; perhaps TRBD1 as D (6 bases). Germline CDR1 is MNHEY and CDR2 is SVGEGT. Between the trimmed V and J ends, which lost 0 bases and 0 bases, there was a span of 8 bases. The CDR3 length is 15 residues.

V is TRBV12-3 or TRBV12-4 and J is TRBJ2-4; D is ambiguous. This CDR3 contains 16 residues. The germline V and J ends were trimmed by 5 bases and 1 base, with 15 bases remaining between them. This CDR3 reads CASSPGGAVAKNIQYF. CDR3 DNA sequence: TGTGCCAGCAGTCCAGGTGGTGCTGTCGCCAAAAACATTCAGTACTTC.

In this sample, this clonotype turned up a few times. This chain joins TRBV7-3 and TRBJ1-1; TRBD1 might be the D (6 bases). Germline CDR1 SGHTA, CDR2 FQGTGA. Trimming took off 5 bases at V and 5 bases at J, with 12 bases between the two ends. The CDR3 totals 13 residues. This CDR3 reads CASSLNRETEAFF. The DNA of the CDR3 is TGTGCCAGCAGCCTGAACAGGGAAACTGAAGCTTTCTTT.

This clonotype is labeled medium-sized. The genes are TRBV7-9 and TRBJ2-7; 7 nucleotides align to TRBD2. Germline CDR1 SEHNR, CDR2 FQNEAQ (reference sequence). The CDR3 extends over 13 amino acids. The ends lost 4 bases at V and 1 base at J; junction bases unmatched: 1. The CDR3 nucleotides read TGTGCCAGCAGCTGGACTAGTTCCTACGAGCAGTACTTC. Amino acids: CASSWTSSYEQYF.

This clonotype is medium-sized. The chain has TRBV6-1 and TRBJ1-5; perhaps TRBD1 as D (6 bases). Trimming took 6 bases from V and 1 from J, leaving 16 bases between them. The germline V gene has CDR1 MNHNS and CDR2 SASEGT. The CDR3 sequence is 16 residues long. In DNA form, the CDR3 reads TGTGCCAGCAGAGGACGGGGGGCAAGCAGCAATCAGCCCCAGCATTTT. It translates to CASRGRGASSNQPQHF.

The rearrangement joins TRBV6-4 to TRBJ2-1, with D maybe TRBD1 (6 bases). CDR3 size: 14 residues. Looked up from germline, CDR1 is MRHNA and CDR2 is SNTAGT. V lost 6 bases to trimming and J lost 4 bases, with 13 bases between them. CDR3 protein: CASSPGRGYNEQFF. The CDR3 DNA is TGTGCCAGCAGCCCCGGTAGGGGGTACAATGAGCAGTTCTTC.

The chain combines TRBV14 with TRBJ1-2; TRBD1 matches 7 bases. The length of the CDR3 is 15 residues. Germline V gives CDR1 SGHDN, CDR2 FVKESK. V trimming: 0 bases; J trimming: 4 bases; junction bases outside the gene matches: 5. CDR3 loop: CASSQDLRTGYGYTF. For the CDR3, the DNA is TGTGCCAGCAGCCAAGATTTGAGGACAGGCTATGGCTACACCTTC.

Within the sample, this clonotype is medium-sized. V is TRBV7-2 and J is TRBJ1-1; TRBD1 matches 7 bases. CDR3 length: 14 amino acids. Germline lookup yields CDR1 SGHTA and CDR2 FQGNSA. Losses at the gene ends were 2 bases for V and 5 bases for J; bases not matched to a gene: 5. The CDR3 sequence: CASSLQAGGTEAFF. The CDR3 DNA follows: TGTGCCAGCAGCTTACAGGCAGGGGGGACTGAAGCTTTCTTT.

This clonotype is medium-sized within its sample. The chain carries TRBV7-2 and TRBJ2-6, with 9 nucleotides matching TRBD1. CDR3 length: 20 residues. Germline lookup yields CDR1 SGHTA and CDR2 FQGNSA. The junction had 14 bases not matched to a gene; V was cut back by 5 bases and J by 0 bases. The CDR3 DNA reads TGTGCCAGCAGCCCAGGACAGGGGAGGATCTTTAGCTCTGGGGCCAACGTCCTGACTTTC. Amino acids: CASSPGQGRIFSSGANVLTF.

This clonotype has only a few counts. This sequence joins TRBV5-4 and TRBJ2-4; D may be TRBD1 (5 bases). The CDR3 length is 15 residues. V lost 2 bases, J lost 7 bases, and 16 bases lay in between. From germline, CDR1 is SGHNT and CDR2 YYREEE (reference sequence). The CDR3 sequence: CASSFRLAQGNIQYF. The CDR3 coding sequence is TGTGCCAGCAGCTTCAGGTTAGCTCAGGGCAACATTCAGTACTTC.

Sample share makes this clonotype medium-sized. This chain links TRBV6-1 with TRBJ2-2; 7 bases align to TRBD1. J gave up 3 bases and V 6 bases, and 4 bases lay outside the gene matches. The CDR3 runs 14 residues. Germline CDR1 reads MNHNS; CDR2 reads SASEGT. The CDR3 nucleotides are TGTGCCAGCAGCGCCGGGACAGACACCGGGGAGCTGTTTTTT. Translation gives CASSAGTDTGELFF.

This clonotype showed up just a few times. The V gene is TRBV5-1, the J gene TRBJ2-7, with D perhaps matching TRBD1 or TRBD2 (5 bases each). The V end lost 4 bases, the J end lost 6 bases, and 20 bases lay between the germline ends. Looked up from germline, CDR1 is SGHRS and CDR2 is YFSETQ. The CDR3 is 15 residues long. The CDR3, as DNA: TGCGCCAGCAGCCCTGACACGGTTGTGGGACGCGAGCAGTACTTC. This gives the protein CASSPDTVVGREQYF.